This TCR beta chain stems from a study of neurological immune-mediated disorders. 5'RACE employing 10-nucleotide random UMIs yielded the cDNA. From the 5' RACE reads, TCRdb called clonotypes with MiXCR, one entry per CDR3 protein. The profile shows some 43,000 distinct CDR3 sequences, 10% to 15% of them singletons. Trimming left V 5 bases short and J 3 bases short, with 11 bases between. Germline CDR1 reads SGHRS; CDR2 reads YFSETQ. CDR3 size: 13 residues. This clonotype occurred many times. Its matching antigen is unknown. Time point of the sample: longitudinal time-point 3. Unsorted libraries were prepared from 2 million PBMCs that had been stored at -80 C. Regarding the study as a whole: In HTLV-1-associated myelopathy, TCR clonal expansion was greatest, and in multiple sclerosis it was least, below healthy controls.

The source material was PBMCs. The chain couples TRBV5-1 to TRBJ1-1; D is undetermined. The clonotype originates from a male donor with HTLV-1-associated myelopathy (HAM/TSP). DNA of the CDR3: TGCGCCAGCAGTTCAGATGAGTACACTGAAGCTTTCTTT. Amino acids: CASSSDEYTEAFF.